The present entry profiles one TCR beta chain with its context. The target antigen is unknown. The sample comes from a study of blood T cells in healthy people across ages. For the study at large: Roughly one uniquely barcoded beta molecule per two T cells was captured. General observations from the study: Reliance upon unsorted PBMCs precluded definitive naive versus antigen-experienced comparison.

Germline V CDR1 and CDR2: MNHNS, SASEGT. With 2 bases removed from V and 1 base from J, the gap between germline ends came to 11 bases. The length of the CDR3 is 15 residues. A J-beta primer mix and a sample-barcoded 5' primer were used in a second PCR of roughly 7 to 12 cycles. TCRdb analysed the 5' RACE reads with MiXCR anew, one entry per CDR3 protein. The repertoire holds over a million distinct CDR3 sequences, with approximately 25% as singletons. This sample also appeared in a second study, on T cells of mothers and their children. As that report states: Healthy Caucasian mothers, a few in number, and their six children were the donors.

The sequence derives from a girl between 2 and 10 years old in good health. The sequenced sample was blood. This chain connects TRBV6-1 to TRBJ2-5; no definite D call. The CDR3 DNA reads TGTGCCAGCAGTGAAAATCAAGCACTCCAAGAGACCCAGTACTTC. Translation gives CASSENQALQETQYF.